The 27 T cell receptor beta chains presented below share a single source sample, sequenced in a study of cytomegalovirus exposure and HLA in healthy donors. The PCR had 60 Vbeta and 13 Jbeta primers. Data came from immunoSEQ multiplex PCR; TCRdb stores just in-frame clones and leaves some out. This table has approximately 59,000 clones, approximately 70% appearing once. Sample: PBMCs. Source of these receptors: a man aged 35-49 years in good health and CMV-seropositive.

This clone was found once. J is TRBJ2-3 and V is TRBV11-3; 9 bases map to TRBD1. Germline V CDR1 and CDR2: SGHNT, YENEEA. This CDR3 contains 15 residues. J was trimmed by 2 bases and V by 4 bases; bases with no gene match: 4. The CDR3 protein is CASSSTGGPTDTQYF. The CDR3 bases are TGTGCCAGCAGCTCGACAGGGGGGCCCACAGATACGCAGTATTTT.

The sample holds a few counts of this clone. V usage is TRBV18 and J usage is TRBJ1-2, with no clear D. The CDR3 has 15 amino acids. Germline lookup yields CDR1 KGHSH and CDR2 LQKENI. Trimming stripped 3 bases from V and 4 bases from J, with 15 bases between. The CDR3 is CASSPDSSTLYGYTF. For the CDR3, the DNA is TGTGCCAGCTCACCGGACTCCTCGACCCTCTATGGCTACACCTTC.

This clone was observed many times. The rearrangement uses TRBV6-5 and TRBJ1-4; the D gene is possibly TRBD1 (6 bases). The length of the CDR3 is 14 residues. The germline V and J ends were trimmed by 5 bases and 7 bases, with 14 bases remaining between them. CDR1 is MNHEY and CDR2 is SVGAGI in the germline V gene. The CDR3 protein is CASSPRDMTEKLFF. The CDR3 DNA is TGTGCCAGCAGTCCCCGGGACATGACTGAAAAACTGTTTTTT.

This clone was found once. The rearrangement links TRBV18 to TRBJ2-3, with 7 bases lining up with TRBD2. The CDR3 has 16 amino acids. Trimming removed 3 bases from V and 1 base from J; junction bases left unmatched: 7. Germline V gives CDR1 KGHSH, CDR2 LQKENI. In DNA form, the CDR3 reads TGTGCCAGCTCACCCTCACTTGCGGGGGGCACAGATACGCAGTATTTT. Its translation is CASSPSLAGGTDTQYF.

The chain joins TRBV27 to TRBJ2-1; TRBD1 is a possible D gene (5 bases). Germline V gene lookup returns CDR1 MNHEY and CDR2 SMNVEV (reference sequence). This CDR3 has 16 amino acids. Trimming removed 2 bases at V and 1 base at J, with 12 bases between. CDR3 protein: CASSLRGRRSYNEQFF. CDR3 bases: TGTGCCAGCAGTTTAAGGGGTAGAAGATCCTACAATGAGCAGTTCTTC.

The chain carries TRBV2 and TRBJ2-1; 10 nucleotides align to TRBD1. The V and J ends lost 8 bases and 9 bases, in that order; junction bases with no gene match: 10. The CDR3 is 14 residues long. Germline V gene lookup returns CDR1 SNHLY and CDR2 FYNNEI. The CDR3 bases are TGTGCCAGCGTTGCGACAGGGGGCGGAACTGAGCAGTTCTTC. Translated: CASVATGGGTEQFF. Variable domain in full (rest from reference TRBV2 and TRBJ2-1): EPEVTQTPSHQVTQMGQEVILRCVPISNHLYFYWYRQILGQKVEFLVSFYNNEISEKSEIFDDQFSVERPDGSNFTLKIRSTKLEDSAMYFCASVATGGGTEQFFGPGTRLTVL.

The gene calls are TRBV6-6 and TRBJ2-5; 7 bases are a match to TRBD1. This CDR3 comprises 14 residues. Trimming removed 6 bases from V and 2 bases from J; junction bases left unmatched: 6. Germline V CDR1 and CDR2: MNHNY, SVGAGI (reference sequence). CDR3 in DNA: TGTGCCAGCAGCAATGGACAGGCTCAAGAGACCCAGTACTTC. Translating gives CASSNGQAQETQYF.

The CDR3 DNA follows: TGTGCCAGCAGCTTCCGGGACACCTCCTACAATGAGCAGTTCTTC. This codes for CASSFRDTSYNEQFF. V and J are TRBV5-6 and TRBJ2-1; tentative D call: TRBD1 (6 bases). Germline values: CDR1 SGHDT, CDR2 YYEEEE. This CDR3 comprises 15 residues. Trimming took off 2 bases at V and 0 bases at J, with 9 bases between the two ends.

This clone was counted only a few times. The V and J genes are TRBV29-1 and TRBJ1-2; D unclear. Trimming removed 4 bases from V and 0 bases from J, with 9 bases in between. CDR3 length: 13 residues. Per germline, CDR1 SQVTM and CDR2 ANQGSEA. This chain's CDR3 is CSVGGATNYGYTF. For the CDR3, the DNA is TGCAGCGTTGGCGGCGCTACTAACTATGGCTACACCTTC.

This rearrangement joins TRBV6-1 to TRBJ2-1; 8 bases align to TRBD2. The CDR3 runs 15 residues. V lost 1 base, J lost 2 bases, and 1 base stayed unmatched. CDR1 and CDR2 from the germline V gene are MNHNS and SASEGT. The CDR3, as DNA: TGTGCCAGCAGTGAAGGAGCGGGGGCCTACAATGAGCAGTTCTTC. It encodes CASSEGAGAYNEQFF.

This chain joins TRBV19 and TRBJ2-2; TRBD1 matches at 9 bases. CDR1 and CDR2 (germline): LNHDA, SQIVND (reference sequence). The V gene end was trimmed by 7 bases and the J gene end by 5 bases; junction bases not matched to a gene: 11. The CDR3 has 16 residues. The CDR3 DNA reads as TGTGCCAGTACCCCCCCGGGGACAGGGCGTACCGGGGAGCTGTTTTTT. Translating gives CASTPPGTGRTGELFF.

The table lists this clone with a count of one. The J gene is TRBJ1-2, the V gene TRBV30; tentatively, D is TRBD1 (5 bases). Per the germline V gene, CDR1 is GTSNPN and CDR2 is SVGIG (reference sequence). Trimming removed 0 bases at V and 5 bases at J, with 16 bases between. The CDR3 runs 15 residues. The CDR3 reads CAWSVRRQGDYGYTF. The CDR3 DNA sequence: TGTGCCTGGAGTGTACGGCGGCAGGGCGATTATGGCTACACCTTC.

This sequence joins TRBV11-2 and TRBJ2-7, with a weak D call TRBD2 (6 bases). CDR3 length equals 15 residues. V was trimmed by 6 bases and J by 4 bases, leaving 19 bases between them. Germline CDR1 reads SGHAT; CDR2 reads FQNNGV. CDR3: CASRTLAGTPYEQYF. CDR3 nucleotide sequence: TGTGCCAGCAGGACCTTGGCGGGAACACCTTACGAGCAGTACTTC.

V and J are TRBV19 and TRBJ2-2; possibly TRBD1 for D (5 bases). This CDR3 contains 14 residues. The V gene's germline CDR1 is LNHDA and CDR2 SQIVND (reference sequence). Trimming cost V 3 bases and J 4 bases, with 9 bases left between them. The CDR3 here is CASSIATVTGELFF. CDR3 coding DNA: TGTGCCAGTAGTATTGCGACAGTCACCGGGGAGCTGTTTTTT.

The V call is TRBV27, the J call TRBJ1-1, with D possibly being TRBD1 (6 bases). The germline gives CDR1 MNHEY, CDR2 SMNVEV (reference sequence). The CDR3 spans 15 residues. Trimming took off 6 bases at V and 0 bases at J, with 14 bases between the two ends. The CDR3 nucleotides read TGTGCCAGCAGGACAAAGGGACATCTGAACACTGAAGCTTTCTTT. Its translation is CASRTKGHLNTEAFF.

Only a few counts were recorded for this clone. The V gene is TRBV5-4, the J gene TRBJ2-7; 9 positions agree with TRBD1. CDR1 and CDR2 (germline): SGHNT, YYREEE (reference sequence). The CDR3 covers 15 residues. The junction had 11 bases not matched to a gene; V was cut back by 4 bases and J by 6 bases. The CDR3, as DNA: TGTGCCAGCAGCCTCACCCCCCAGACAGGGGGCGAGCAGTACTTC. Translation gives CASSLTPQTGGEQYF.

DNA of the CDR3: TGTGCCAGCAGCTTAGGGCCTTCCACCTACGAGCAGTACTTC. Translated, it gives CASSLGPSTYEQYF. The rearrangement joins TRBV7-9 to TRBJ2-7; D ambiguous. The V end lost 1 base, the J end lost 2 bases, and 9 bases lay between the germline ends. Germline CDR1 and CDR2: SEHNR and FQNEAQ (reference sequence). The CDR3 is 14 amino acids.

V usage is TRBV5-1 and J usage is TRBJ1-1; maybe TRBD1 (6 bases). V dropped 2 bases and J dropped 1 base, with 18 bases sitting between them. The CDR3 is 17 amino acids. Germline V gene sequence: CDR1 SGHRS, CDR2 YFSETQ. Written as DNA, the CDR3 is TGCGCCAGCAGCTTACAGGGACACCAAGTCCAGAACACTGAAGCTTTCTTT. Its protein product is CASSLQGHQVQNTEAFF.

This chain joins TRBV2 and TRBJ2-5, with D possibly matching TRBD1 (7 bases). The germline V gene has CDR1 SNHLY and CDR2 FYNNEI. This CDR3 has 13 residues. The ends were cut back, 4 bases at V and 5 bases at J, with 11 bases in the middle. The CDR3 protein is CASSVQGGETQYF. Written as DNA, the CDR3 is TGTGCCAGCAGTGTTCAGGGGGGCGAGACCCAGTACTTC.

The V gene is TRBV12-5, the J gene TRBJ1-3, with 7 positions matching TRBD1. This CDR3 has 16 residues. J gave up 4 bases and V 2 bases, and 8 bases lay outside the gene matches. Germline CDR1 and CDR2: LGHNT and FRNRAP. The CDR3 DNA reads TGTGCTAGTGGTTTGATCTCCACAGGGGTAGGAAACACCATATATTTT. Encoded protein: CASGLISTGVGNTIYF.

The CDR3 nucleotides are TGTGCCAGGACTACCTGCGAGGGGGCGCGTTATGGCTACACCTTC. Protein sequence: CARTTCEGARYGYTF. The chain combines TRBV27 with TRBJ1-2; TRBD1 aligns across 7 bases. V shed 9 bases and J 5 bases; nucleotides not matched to a gene: 15. Germline V gives CDR1 MNHEY, CDR2 SMNVEV (reference sequence). The CDR3 is 15 residues long.

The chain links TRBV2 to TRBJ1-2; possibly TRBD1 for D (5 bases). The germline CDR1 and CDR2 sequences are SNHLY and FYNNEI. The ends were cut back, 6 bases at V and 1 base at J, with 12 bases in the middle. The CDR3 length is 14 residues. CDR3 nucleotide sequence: TGTGCCAGCAGGGACCAGACAGTTAACTATGGCTACACCTTC. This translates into CASRDQTVNYGYTF.

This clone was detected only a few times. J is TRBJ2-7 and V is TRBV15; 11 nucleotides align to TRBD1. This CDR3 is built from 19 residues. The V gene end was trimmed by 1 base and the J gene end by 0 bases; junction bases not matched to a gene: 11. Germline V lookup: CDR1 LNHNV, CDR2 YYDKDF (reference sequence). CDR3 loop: CATSRGDGMDRGPSYEQYF. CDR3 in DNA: TGTGCCACCAGCAGAGGGGATGGCATGGACAGGGGGCCCTCCTACGAGCAGTACTTC.

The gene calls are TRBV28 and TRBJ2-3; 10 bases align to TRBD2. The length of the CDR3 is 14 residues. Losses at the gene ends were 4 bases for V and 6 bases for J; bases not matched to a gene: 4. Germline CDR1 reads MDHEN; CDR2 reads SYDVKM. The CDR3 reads CASSSTSGMDTQYF. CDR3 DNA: TGTGCCAGCAGTTCCACTAGCGGGATGGATACGCAGTATTTT. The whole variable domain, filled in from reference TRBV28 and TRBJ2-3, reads DVKVTQSSRYLVKRTGEKVFLECVQDMDHENMFWYRQDPGLGLRLIYFSYDVKMKEKGDIPEGYSVSREKKERFSLILESASTNQTSMYLCASSSTSGMDTQYFGPGTRLTVL.

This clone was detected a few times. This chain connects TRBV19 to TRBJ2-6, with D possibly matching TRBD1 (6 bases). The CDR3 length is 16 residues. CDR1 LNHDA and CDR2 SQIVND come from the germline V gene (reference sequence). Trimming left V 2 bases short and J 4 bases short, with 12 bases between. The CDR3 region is CASSILAGAGANVLTF. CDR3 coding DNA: TGTGCCAGTAGTATACTCGCAGGGGCCGGGGCCAACGTCCTGACTTTC.

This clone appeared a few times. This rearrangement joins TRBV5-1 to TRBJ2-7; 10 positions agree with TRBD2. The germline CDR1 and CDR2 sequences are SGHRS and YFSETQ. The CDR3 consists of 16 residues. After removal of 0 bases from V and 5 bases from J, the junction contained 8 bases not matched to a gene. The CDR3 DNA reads TGCGCCAGCAGCTTGGAATTAGCGGGGGGCGGGAACGAGCAGTACTTC. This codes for CASSLELAGGGNEQYF.

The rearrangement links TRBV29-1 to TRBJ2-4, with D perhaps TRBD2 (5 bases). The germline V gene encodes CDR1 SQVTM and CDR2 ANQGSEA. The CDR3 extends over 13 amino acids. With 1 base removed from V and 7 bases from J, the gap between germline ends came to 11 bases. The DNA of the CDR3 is TGCAGCGTTGAAGTTGTGGGCGGGAACATTCAGTACTTC. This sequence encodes CSVEVVGGNIQYF.